Listed below are T cell receptor beta chains from one sample, sequenced in a study of glioma-infiltrating T cells after dendritic cell vaccination. Measured with immunoSEQ multiplex PCR; TCRdb has only the in-frame clones, and not every one. The table shows over 80,000 clones, with roughly 90% occurring only once. The material was blood, obtained before dendritic cell vaccination. These receptors were obtained from a human donor with glioblastoma. CDR3s include the opening cysteine and the closing phenylalanine or tryptophan.

V	J	CDR3
TRBV2	TRBJ2-1	CASSQGLAALNEQFF
TRBV5-1	TRBJ2-7	CASSRTGLLSQYF
TRBV2	TRBJ1-6	CASSEDRGRESPLHF
TRBV18	TRBJ1-1	CASSSDRGLGNTEAFF
TRBV5-1	TRBJ1-2	CASSPGQRYGYTF
TRBV7-2	TRBJ2-1	CASSSISGSGYEQFF
TRBV10-3	TRBJ2-3	CAISEPTSGSPDTQYF
TRBV25-1	TRBJ2-5	CASSEFGGQETQYF
TRBV9	TRBJ1-4	CASSVGTATNEKLFF
TRBV28	TRBJ2-5	CASRITGLAVGETQYF
TRBV7-8	TRBJ2-4	CASSLGRLTFSLAKNIQYF
TRBV18	TRBJ2-7	CASSPTTVEQYF
TRBV6-5	TRBJ1-5	CASRRGVEQPQHF
TRBV6-5	TRBJ1-2	CASSYSPRIYGYTF
TRBV5-1	TRBJ2-2	CASSYGTGSNGELFF
TRBV19	TRBJ1-2	CASGDRTLPMVGYTF
TRBV5-5	TRBJ2-3	CASSLLRRDTQYF
TRBV2	TRBJ2-7	CASSPASTSGSQYF
TRBV6-1	TRBJ1-2	CASSEPGTANYGYTF
TRBV9	TRBJ2-1	CASSVVPGSGSQQFF
TRBV7-3	TRBJ1-2	CASSLNPPGTGTGYTF
TRBV5-4	TRBJ1-2	CASSLDSSPLGGYTF
TRBV30	TRBJ2-3	CAWSVIGTGAGGDTQYF
TRBV18	TRBJ1-3	CASSADRAGNTIYF
TRBV30	TRBJ2-5	CAWSGGVAEQETQYF
TRBV2	TRBJ1-5	CASSVVGALLTQPQHF
TRBV19	TRBJ2-1	CATKLAGGGGEQFF
TRBV30	TRBJ1-2	CAWSGRANYGYTF
TRBV30	TRBJ1-2	CAWSVSWAFNVDGYTF
TRBV18	TRBJ2-7	CASSPPGNYEQYF
TRBV4-2	TRBJ2-1	CASSQERTGGKDEQFF
TRBV6-6	TRBJ1-4	CASSRELTGAEKLFF
TRBV6-6	TRBJ1-2	CASSYPQESYGYTF
TRBV19	TRBJ1-5	CASSLPPQPQHF
TRBV2	TRBJ2-5	CASKGPGAETQYF